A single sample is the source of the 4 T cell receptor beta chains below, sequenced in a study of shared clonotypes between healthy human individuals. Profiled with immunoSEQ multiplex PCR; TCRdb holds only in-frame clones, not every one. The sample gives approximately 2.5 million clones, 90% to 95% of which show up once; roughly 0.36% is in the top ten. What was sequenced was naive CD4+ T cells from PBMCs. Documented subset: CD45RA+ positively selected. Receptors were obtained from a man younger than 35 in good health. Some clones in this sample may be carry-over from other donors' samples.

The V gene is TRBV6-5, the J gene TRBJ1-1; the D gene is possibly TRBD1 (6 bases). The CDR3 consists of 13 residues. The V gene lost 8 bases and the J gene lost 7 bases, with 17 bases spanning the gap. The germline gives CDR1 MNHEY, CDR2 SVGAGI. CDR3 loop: CASGDRGRGEAFF. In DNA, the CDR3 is TGTGCCAGCGGGGATAGGGGCAGGGGTGAAGCTTTCTTT.

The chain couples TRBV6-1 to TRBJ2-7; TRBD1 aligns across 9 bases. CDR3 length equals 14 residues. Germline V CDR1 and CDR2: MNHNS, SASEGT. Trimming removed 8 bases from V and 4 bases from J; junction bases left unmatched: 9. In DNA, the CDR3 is TGTGCCAGCCAGAACGGACAGGGGACTTACGAGCAGTACTTC. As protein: CASQNGQGTYEQYF.

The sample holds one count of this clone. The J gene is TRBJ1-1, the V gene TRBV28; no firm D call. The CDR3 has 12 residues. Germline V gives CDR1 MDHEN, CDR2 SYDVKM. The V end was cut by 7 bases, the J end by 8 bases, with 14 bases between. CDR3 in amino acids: CASIFLPGEAFF. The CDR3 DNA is TGTGCCAGCATCTTCCTCCCCGGGGAAGCTTTCTTT.

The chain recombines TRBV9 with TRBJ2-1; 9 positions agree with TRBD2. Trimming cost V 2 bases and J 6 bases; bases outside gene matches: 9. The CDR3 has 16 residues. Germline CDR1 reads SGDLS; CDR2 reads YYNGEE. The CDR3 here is CASSVTAGGPGNEQFF. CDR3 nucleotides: TGTGCCAGCAGCGTTACGGCGGGAGGGCCCGGCAATGAGCAGTTCTTC.